This T cell receptor beta chain was retrieved from a study of control samples from healthy donors and cancer patients. The ends were cut back, 5 bases at V and 5 bases at J, with 19 bases in the middle. Germline-derived CDR1 and CDR2 are MNHEY and SMNVEV (reference sequence). This CDR3 spans 16 amino acids. The data were produced by immunoSEQ multiplex PCR, yet TCRdb's version contains in-frame clones alone and is incomplete. The sample comprises about 75,000 clones, 94% of which are singletons, and approximately 5.7% rests with the top ten. The sample consisted of blood. V usage is TRBV27 and J usage is TRBJ2-1, with TRBD2 as a possible D gene (7 bases). This TCR was recovered from a woman between 40 and 50 years old in good health. The CDR3 nucleotides are TGTGCCAGCAGTCCCCCTATGGGGGGGGGCCACAATGAGCAGTTCTTC. It specifies CASSPPMGGGHNEQFF.